This T cell receptor (beta chain) was profiled in a study of cytomegalovirus exposure and HLA in healthy donors. Study-wide results and caveats: Rarity characterized most TCR sequences, yet some public TCRs appeared in many donors. An observed cluster of highly shared sequence variants was recorded as a likely sequencing artifact. There were over 150 TCR beta chains listed as cytomegalovirus-associated. Because they were indistinguishable, some V segments, including TRBV6-2 and TRBV6-3, were excluded.

The study ran its PCR with 60 Vbeta and 13 Jbeta primers. Using immunoSEQ multiplex PCR, the repertoire was profiled, and TCRdb retains in-frame clones only, with some absent. The sample carries roughly 99,000 clones, around 78% recorded once. With regard to this clone: Its antigen is currently unknown.

Germline-derived CDR1 and CDR2 are SGHRS and YFSETQ. V was cut by 4 bases and J by 4 bases, with 11 bases left in between. The CDR3 sequence is 14 residues long. This TCR derives from a man aged 25 to 45 in good health and CMV-seronegative. Sample: PBMCs. The V call is TRBV5-1, the J call TRBJ1-4, with a tentative D call TRBD1 (5 bases). Here the CDR3 reads CASSQQAFNEKLFF. Written as DNA, the CDR3 is TGCGCCAGCAGCCAACAGGCTTTTAATGAAAAACTGTTTTTT.